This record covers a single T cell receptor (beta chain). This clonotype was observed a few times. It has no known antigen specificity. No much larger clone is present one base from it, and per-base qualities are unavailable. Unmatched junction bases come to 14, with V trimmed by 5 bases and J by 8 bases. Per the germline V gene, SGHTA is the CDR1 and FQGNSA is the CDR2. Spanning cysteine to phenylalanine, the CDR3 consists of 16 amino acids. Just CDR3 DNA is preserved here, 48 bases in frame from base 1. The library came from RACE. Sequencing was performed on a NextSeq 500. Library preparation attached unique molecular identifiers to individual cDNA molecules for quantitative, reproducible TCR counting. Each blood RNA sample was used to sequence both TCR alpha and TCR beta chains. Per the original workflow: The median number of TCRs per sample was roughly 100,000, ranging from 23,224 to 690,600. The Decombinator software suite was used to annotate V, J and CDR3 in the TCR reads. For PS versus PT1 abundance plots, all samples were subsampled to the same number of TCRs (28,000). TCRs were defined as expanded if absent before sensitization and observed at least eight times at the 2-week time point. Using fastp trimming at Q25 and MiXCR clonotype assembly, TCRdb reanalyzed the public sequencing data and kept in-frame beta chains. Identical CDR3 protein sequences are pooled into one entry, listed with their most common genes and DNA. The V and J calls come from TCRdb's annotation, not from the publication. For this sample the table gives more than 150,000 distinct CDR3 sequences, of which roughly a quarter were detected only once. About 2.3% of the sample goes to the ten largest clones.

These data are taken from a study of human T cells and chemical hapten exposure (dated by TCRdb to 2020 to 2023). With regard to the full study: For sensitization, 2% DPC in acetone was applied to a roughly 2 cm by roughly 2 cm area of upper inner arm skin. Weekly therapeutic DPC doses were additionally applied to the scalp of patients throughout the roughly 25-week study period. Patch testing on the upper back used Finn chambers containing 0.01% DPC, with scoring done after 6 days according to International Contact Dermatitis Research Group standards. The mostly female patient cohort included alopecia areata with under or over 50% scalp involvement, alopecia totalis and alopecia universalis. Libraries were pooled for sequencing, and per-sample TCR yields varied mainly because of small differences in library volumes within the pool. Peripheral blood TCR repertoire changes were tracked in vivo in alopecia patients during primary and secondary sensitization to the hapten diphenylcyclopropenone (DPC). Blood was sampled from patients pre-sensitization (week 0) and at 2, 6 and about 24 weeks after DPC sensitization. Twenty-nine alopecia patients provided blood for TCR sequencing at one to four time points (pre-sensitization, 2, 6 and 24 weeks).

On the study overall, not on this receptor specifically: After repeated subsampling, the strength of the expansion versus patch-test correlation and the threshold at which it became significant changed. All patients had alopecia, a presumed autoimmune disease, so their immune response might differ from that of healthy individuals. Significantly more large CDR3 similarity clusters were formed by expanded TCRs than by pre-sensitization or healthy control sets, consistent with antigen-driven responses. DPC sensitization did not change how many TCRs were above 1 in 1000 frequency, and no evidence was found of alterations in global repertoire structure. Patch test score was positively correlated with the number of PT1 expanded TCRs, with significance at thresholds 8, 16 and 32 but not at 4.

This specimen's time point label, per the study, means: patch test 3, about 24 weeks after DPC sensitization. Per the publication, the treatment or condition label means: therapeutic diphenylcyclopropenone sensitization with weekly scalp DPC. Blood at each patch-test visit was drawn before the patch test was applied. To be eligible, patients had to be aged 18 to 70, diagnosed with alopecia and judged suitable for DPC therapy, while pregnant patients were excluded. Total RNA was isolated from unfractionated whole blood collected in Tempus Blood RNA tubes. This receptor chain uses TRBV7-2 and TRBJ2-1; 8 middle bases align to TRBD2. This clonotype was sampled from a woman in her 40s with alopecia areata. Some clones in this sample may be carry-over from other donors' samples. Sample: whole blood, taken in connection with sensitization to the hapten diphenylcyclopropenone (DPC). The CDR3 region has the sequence CASSPPTSAAGYEQFF. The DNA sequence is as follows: TGTGCCAGCAGCCCGCCGACTAGCGCGGCCGGGTATGAGCAGTTCTTC.